The 29 T cell receptor beta chains listed next were all sequenced from one sample in a study of blood T cell repertoires in COVID-19. Measured with immunoSEQ multiplex PCR; TCRdb has only the in-frame clones, and not every one. The sample holds roughly 200,000 clones, 75% to 90% seen once. The sample taken for sequencing was peripheral blood. These receptors were obtained from a man aged 35 to 55 with acute or convalescent COVID-19.

A single count supports this clone. The V gene is TRBV7-9, the J gene TRBJ2-1; 10 nucleotides agree with TRBD1. The CDR3 has 14 amino acids. Germline V lookup: CDR1 SEHNR, CDR2 FQNEAQ (reference sequence). The V and J ends lost 6 bases and 2 bases, in that order; junction bases with no gene match: 1. CDR3 bases: TGTGCCAGCAGGGGGACAGGGGCCTACAATGAGCAGTTCTTC. Protein: CASRGTGAYNEQFF.

This chain joins TRBV13 and TRBJ1-5; a weak D match, TRBD1 (6 bases). The CDR3 has 16 amino acids. The germline V gene has CDR1 PRHDT and CDR2 FYEKMQ (reference sequence). Trimming took 0 bases from V and 3 from J, leaving 12 bases between them. The CDR3 nucleotides read TGTGCCAGCAGCTTAGGAAAACAGGGCCTCAATCAGCCCCAGCATTTT. Translated, it gives CASSLGKQGLNQPQHF.

There are a few counts of this clone. Different DNA sequences within this sample yield the same CDR3. The rearrangement links TRBV7-6 to TRBJ2-3, with D possibly matching TRBD1 (5 bases). This CDR3 region has 15 residues. The V end lost 0 bases, the J end lost 0 bases, and 7 bases lay between the germline ends. Germline V gene data show CDR1 as SGHVS and CDR2 as FNYEAQ. CDR3 region: CASSLAGASTDTQYF. The DNA of the CDR3 is TGTGCCAGCAGCTTAGCAGGGGCTAGCACAGATACGCAGTATTTT.

The genes are TRBV2 and TRBJ1-3, with TRBD1 identical over 7 bases. The CDR3 covers 15 residues. V lost 5 bases, J lost 2 bases, and 6 bases stayed unmatched. CDR1 is SNHLY and CDR2 is FYNNEI in the germline V gene. The CDR3 nucleotides read TGTGCCAGCAGTTTCACGGGACAGACTGGAAACACCATATATTTT. This gives the protein CASSFTGQTGNTIYF. The whole variable domain, filled in from reference TRBV2 and TRBJ1-3, reads EPEVTQTPSHQVTQMGQEVILRCVPISNHLYFYWYRQILGQKVEFLVSFYNNEISEKSEIFDDQFSVERPDGSNFTLKIRSTKLEDSAMYFCASSFTGQTGNTIYFGEGSWLTVV.

This rearrangement joins TRBV5-1 to TRBJ1-1; 7 bases agree with TRBD1. The CDR3 contains 18 residues. Germline CDR1 SGHRS, CDR2 YFSETQ. J lost 0 bases, V lost 7 bases, and 18 bases had no gene match. In DNA form, the CDR3 reads TGCGCCAGCGGACCACTTCGGGGCAGGGGGTTTATGAACACTGAAGCTTTCTTT. Protein sequence: CASGPLRGRGFMNTEAFF.

The V gene is TRBV19, the J gene TRBJ1-1; 9 nucleotides line up with TRBD1. This CDR3 comprises 12 residues. Germline-derived CDR1 and CDR2 are LNHDA and SQIVND (reference sequence). Trimming at V came to 8 bases and at J to 5 bases, leaving 3 bases not matched to a gene. CDR3 bases: TGTGCCAGTGACAGGGGGAAAACTGAAGCTTTCTTT. This gives the protein CASDRGKTEAFF.

The gene calls are TRBV29-1 and TRBJ1-2; possibly TRBD1 for D (6 bases). The CDR3 contains 16 residues. CDR1 is SQVTM and CDR2 is ANQGSEA in the germline V gene. V was pared by 1 base and J by 0 bases, with 15 bases between. The CDR3 sequence is CSVEGAGVNPNYGYTF. The DNA for the CDR3 is TGCAGCGTTGAAGGGGCAGGGGTAAACCCTAACTATGGCTACACCTTC.

The rearrangement links TRBV5-1 to TRBJ1-3; 8 bases fit TRBD1. The CDR3 consists of 15 residues. The ends lost 7 bases at V and 1 base at J; junction bases unmatched: 7. Germline V lookup: CDR1 SGHRS, CDR2 YFSETQ. The CDR3 DNA sequence: TGCGCCAGCCGGACAGGGTTGAATTCTGGAAACACCATATATTTT. This codes for CASRTGLNSGNTIYF. Full variable domain (rest looked up from reference TRBV5-1 and TRBJ1-3): KAGVTQTPRYLIKTRGQQVTLSCSPISGHRSVSWYQQTPGQGLQFLFEYFSETQRNKGNFPGRFSGRQFSNSRSEMNVSTLELGDSALYLCASRTGLNSGNTIYFGEGSWLTVV.

The gene calls are TRBV3-1 (or the pseudogene TRBV3-2) and TRBJ2-6; no reliable D call. Germline lookup yields CDR1 LGHDT and CDR2 YNNKEL (reference sequence). The V end lost 3 bases, the J end lost 0 bases, and 9 bases lay between the germline ends. CDR3 length equals 16 residues. The CDR3 DNA reads TGTGCCAGCAGCCATACTACGGGCTCTGGGGCCAACGTCCTGACTTTC. Translation: CASSHTTGSGANVLTF.

The chain links TRBV9 to TRBJ2-1; 10 bases align to TRBD2. With 3 bases clipped from V and 5 bases from J, the junction kept 11 bases outside the gene matches. The CDR3 spans 17 residues. Germline CDR1 and CDR2: SGDLS and YYNGEE. CDR3 DNA sequence: TGTGCCAGCAGCGCATCCATTAGCGGGGGGCGGAACAATGAGCAGTTCTTC. Its protein product is CASSASISGGRNNEQFF.

The chain combines TRBV12-3 or TRBV12-4 with TRBJ1-1; 9 nucleotides line up with TRBD1. This CDR3 is 13 amino acids long. V trimming: 11 bases; J trimming: 3 bases; junction bases outside the gene matches: 7. As DNA, the CDR3 is TGTGCCGCCGGGACAGGGTTGTACACTGAAGCTTTCTTT. Encoded protein: CAAGTGLYTEAFF.

CDR3 bases: TGTGCCAGCAGCCCTCCCACGGACAGGGGGAGACATGAAGCTTTCTTT. Translated, it gives CASSPPTDRGRHEAFF. The chain recombines TRBV6-6 with TRBJ1-1; 10 positions agree with TRBD1. The J segment lost 7 bases and the V segment lost 6 bases, leaving 14 bases of the junction unmatched. This CDR3 has 16 residues. Germline CDR1 and CDR2: MNHNY and SVGAGI (reference sequence).

The chain employs TRBV6-5 and TRBJ1-2; D may be TRBD1 (5 bases). V was clipped by 6 bases and J by 8 bases, with 19 bases between them. Germline V gene sequence: CDR1 MNHEY, CDR2 SVGAGI. The CDR3 runs 14 residues. The DNA for the CDR3 is TGTGCCAGCAGCACCCTTGGGGGGTTTGGCGGCTACACCTTC. Protein sequence: CASSTLGGFGGYTF.

The chain joins TRBV12-5 to TRBJ2-3, with no clear D. Trimming took 1 base from V and 0 from J, leaving 5 bases between them. This CDR3 region has 14 residues. The germline CDR1 and CDR2 sequences are LGHNT and FRNRAP. The CDR3 bases are TGTGCTAGTGGTTTGGGCGTGAGCACAGATACGCAGTATTTT. Protein: CASGLGVSTDTQYF.

V is TRBV7-8 and J is TRBJ2-7, with unresolved D. The CDR3 extends over 15 amino acids. In germline, CDR1 is SGHVS, CDR2 FQNEAQ. V lost 5 bases to trimming and J lost 4 bases, with 18 bases between them. The CDR3 DNA reads as TGTGCCAGCAGCGGAAGACTGTCTTCTCTATACGAGCAGTACTTC. It encodes CASSGRLSSLYEQYF.

This clone was seen only once. The chain carries TRBV7-8 and TRBJ2-1; 11 bases map to TRBD2. From germline, CDR1 is SGHVS and CDR2 FQNEAQ. Losses at the gene ends were 5 bases for V and 8 bases for J; bases not matched to a gene: 11. CDR3 length: 16 residues. CDR3 DNA: TGTGCCAGCAGCACAAGGGTTCTAGCGGGGGGAGATGAGCAGTTCTTC. This gives the protein CASSTRVLAGGDEQFF.

This clone was recorded once. The chain is built from TRBV5-6 and TRBJ2-3, with a tentative D call TRBD2 (6 bases). With 4 bases removed from V and 2 bases from J, the gap between germline ends came to 14 bases. This CDR3 has 15 amino acids. CDR1 is SGHDT, CDR2 YYEEEE, per germline. CDR3 nucleotide sequence: TGTGCCAGCAGCATTAGCGGAGACTTCACAGATACGCAGTATTTT. It translates to CASSISGDFTDTQYF.

V gene TRBV30 combines with J gene TRBJ1-6, with D possibly TRBD1 on 6 matching bases. Germline loops: CDR1 GTSNPN, CDR2 SVGIG (reference sequence). The ends were cut back, 2 bases at V and 13 bases at J, with 15 bases in the middle. The CDR3 extends over 13 amino acids. The CDR3 here is CAWSPQGDGPLHF. The CDR3 DNA reads TGTGCCTGGAGTCCACAGGGTGATGGGCCCCTCCACTTT.

The V call is TRBV3-1 (or the pseudogene TRBV3-2), the J call TRBJ2-5, with TRBD2 matching 8 bases. CDR3 size: 15 residues. The junction had 7 bases not matched to a gene; V was cut back by 1 base and J by 6 bases. Germline loops: CDR1 LGHDT, CDR2 YNNKEL (reference sequence). The CDR3 loop is CASSQAAGGQKTQYF. CDR3 in DNA: TGTGCCAGCAGCCAAGCTGCGGGGGGTCAAAAGACCCAGTACTTC.

The gene calls are TRBV2 and TRBJ2-1; 7 nucleotides align to TRBD1. The CDR3 is 15 residues long. Germline V CDR1 and CDR2: SNHLY, FYNNEI. V shed 5 bases and J 0 bases; nucleotides not matched to a gene: 4. The CDR3 DNA is TGTGCCAGCAGTTTCCGGGACAGCTCCTACAATGAGCAGTTCTTC. Translation: CASSFRDSSYNEQFF.

This sequence joins TRBV6-5 and TRBJ1-1; 7 bases line up with TRBD1. Germline V CDR1 and CDR2: MNHEY, SVGAGI. The J segment lost 4 bases and the V segment lost 8 bases, leaving 7 bases of the junction unmatched. The CDR3 loop spans 13 amino acids. CDR3 DNA: TGTGCCAGCGTTACAGGGGCCGGCACTGAAGCTTTCTTT. Protein: CASVTGAGTEAFF.

The CDR3 here is CASGDKQKGTEAFF. CDR3 nucleotides: TGTGCCAGCGGAGATAAACAGAAGGGGACTGAAGCTTTCTTT. The chain joins TRBV6-5 to TRBJ1-1; possibly TRBD1 for D (5 bases). V was pared by 8 bases and J by 5 bases, with 18 bases between. The CDR3 extends over 14 amino acids. The germline V gene encodes CDR1 MNHEY and CDR2 SVGAGI.

The chain links TRBV23-1 to TRBJ1-5, with TRBD1 matching over 7 bases. TRBV23-1 is filed as an ORF, its function uncertain. J gave up 6 bases and V 0 bases, and 11 bases lay outside the gene matches. The CDR3 is made up of 17 amino acids. The CDR3 is CASSQSIEGTDGQPQHF. In DNA form, the CDR3 reads TGCGCCAGCAGTCAATCGATTGAAGGGACAGACGGTCAGCCCCAGCATTTT.

The chain links TRBV6-6 to TRBJ2-7, with D tentatively TRBD2 (5 bases). CDR3 length: 15 residues. Germline V gene lookup returns CDR1 MNHNY and CDR2 SVGAGI (reference sequence). The ends were cut back, 6 bases at V and 4 bases at J, with 19 bases in the middle. In DNA form, the CDR3 reads TGTGCCAGCAGCCAAGCAGGACTTGGCGAGTACGAGCAGTACTTC. It translates to CASSQAGLGEYEQYF.

The V call is TRBV10-1, the J call TRBJ2-3; D remains unclear. In germline, CDR1 is WNHNN, CDR2 SYGVQD (reference sequence). The CDR3 has 13 amino acids. Trimming removed 3 bases from V and 2 bases from J, with 6 bases in between. CDR3 amino acids: CASSDQFTDTQYF. The CDR3 DNA sequence: TGCGCCAGCAGTGACCAGTTCACAGATACGCAGTATTTT.

V gene TRBV30 combines with J gene TRBJ2-2; TRBD1 aligns across 10 bases. The germline V gene encodes CDR1 GTSNPN and CDR2 SVGIG (reference sequence). The CDR3 spans 16 residues. Unmatched junction bases numbered 8, after V lost 3 bases and J lost 4 bases. CDR3 coding DNA: TGTGCCTGGAGCGACTCGGGACAGGGGAGCACCGGGGAGCTGTTTTTT. Translating gives CAWSDSGQGSTGELFF.

CDR3 sequence: CASSLGALGETQYF. In nucleotides, the CDR3 is TGCGCCAGCAGCTTGGGGGCTTTGGGAGAGACCCAGTACTTC. V gene TRBV5-1 combines with J gene TRBJ2-5, with D uncertain. Trimming took off 0 bases at V and 4 bases at J, with 10 bases between the two ends. Germline CDR1 and CDR2: SGHRS and YFSETQ. CDR3 length equals 14 residues.

The chain recombines TRBV7-2 with TRBJ2-7; TRBD2 agrees at 7 bases. Trimming removed 4 bases from V and 2 bases from J; junction bases left unmatched: 8. CDR1 SGHTA and CDR2 FQGNSA come from the germline V gene. This CDR3 has 15 amino acids. The CDR3 nucleotides read TGTGCCAGCAGCTCTACGGGGGGACTAACCTACGAGCAGTACTTC. Amino acid sequence: CASSSTGGLTYEQYF.

The V gene is TRBV5-1, the J gene TRBJ2-7; possibly TRBD1 for D (6 bases). Trimming shortened V by 3 bases and J by 3 bases, and 16 bases separated the two germline ends. Germline CDR1 is SGHRS and CDR2 is YFSETQ. CDR3 length: 15 residues. As DNA, the CDR3 is TGCGCCAGCAGCTACCAACCTTCACAGGGCTACGAGCAGTACTTC. The encoded protein is CASSYQPSQGYEQYF.